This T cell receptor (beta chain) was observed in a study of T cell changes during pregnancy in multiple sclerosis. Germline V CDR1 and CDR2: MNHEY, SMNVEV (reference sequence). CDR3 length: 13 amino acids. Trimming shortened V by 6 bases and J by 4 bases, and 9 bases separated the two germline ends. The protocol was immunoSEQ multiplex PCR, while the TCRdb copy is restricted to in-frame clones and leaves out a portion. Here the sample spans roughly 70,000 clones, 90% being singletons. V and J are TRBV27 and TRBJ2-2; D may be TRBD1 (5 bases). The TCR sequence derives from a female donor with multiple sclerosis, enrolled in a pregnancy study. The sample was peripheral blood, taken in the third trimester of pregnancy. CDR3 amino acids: CASRPQGTGELFF. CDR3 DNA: TGTGCCAGCAGACCGCAGGGCACCGGGGAGCTGTTTTTT.